This T cell receptor (beta chain) was sequenced in a study of blood T cell repertoires in COVID-19. In the study overall: Italy, Spain and the United States were the sources of the convalescent and acute COVID-19 samples. T cells, B-cell-depleted T cells, or PBMCs supplied cDNA or gDNA.

With V trimmed by 3 bases and J by 6 bases, 2 bases remained unmatched. Germline V gives CDR1 SGHTA, CDR2 FQGNSA. The CDR3 spans 12 residues. Per the original methods: Using reference gene primer amplification, nucleated cell counts were estimated. TCRdb's copy holds only in-frame clones and misses some; the assay was immunoSEQ multiplex PCR. The DNA gave D and trimming, while V, J and clone size come from that table. The sample lists nearly 350,000 clones; 88% were seen once. In Seattle, patients joined the study during active infection and were tracked longitudinally. The chain recombines TRBV7-2 with TRBJ2-7, with 7 bases lining up with TRBD2. The TCR sequence derives from a woman in her 70s with COVID-19, enrolled during active disease. Source material: peripheral blood. The DNA for the CDR3 is TGTGCCAGCAGCTTGTGGGGGGGCGAGCAGTACTTC. Translating gives CASSLWGGEQYF.